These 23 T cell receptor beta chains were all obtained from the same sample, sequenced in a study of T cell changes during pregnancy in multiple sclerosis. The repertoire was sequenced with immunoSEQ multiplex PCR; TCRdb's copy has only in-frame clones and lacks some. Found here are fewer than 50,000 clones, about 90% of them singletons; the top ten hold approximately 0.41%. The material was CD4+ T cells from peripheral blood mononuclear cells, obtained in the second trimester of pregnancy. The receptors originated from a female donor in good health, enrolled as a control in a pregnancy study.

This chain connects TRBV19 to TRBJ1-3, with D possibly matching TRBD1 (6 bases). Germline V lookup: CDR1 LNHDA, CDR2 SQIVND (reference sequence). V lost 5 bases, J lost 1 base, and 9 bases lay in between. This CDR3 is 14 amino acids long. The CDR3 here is CASSPTGSGNTIYF. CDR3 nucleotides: TGTGCCAGTAGTCCAACAGGGTCTGGAAACACCATATATTTT.

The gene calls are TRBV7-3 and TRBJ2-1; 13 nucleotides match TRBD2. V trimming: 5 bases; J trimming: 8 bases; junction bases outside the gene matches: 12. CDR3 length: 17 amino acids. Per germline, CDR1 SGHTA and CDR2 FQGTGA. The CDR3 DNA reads TGTGCCAGCAGCCCGGGGACTAGCGGGGCCCCTTGGGATGAGCAGTTCTTC. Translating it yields CASSPGTSGAPWDEQFF.

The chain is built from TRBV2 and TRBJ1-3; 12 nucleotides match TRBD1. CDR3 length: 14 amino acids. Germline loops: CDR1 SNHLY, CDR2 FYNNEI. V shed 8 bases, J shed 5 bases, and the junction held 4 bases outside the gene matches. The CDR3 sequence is CASGTGGKRNTIYF. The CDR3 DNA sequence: TGTGCCAGCGGGACAGGGGGCAAGAGAAACACCATATATTTT.

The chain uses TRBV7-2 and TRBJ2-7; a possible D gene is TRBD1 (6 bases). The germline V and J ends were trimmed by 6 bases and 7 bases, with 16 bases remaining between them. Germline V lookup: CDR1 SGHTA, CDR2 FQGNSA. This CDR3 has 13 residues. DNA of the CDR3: TGTGCCAGCAGTTTTAACAGGGTCCAGGAGCAGTACTTC. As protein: CASSFNRVQEQYF.

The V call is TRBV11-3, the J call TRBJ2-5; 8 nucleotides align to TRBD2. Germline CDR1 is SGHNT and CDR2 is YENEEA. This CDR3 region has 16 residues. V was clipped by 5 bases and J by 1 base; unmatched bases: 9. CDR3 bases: TGTGCCAGCAGCACTAGGAGCGGGGGCTTCCAAGAGACCCAGTACTTC. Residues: CASSTRSGGFQETQYF.

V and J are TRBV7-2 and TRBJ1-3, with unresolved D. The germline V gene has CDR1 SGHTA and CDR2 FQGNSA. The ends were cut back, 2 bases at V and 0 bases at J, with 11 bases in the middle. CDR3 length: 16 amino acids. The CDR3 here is CASSLMRAGSGNTIYF. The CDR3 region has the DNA TGTGCCAGCAGCTTAATGAGGGCAGGCTCTGGAAACACCATATATTTT.

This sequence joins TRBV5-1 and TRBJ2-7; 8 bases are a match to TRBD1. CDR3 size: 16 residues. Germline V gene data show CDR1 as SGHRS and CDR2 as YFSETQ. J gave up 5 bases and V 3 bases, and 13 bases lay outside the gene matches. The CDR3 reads CASSSTGDPRAHEQYF. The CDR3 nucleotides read TGCGCCAGCAGCTCGACAGGGGACCCGAGGGCCCACGAGCAGTACTTC.

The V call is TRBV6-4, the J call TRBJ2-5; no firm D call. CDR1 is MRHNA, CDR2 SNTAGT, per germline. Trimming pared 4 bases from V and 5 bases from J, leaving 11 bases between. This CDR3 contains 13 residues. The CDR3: CASSAQFGETQYF. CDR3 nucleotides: TGTGCCAGCAGTGCGCAGTTCGGGGAGACCCAGTACTTC.

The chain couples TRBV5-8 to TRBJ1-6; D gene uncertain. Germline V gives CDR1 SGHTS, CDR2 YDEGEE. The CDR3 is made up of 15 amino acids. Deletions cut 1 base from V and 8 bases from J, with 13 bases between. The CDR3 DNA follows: TGTGCCAGCAGCTTGACCAGAACCTCTTATTCACCCCTCCACTTT. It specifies CASSLTRTSYSPLHF.

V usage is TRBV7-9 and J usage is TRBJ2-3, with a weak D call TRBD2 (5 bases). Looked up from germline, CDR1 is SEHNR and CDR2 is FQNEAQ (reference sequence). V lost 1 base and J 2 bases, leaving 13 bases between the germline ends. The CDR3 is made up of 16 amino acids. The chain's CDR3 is CASSLVSPLATDTQYF. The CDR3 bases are TGTGCCAGCAGCTTAGTGTCCCCGCTAGCCACAGATACGCAGTATTTT.

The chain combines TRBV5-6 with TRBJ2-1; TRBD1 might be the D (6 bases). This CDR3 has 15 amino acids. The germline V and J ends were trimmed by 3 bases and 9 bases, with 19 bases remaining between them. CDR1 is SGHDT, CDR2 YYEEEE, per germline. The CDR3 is CASSSWKQGIAEQFF. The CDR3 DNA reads TGTGCCAGCAGCTCCTGGAAACAGGGAATCGCTGAGCAGTTCTTC.

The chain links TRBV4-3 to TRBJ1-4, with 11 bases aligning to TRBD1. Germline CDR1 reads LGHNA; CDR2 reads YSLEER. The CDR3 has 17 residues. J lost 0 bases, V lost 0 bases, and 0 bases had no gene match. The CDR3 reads CASSQEGQGATNEKLFF. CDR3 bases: TGCGCCAGCAGCCAAGAGGGACAGGGGGCAACTAATGAAAAACTGTTTTTT.

CDR3 amino acids: CASRTRQGGGYTF. The CDR3, as DNA: TGTGCCAGCAGGACCCGACAAGGGGGCGGCTACACCTTC. The chain combines TRBV27 with TRBJ1-2; 7 bases are a match to TRBD1. CDR3 size: 13 residues. Looked up from germline, CDR1 is MNHEY and CDR2 is SMNVEV (reference sequence). V was clipped by 6 bases and J by 8 bases; unmatched bases: 9.

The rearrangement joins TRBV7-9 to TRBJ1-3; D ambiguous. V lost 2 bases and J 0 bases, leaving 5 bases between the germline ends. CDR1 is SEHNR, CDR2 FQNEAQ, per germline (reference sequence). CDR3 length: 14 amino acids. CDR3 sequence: CASSLPISGNTIYF. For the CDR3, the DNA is TGTGCCAGCAGCTTACCCATCTCTGGAAACACCATATATTTT.

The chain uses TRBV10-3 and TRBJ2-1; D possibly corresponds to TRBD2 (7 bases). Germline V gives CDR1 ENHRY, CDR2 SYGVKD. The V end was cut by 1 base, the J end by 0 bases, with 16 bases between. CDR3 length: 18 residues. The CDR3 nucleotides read TGTGCCATCAGTGAGTTTAAAGGGGGGGGGAGCTCCTACAATGAGCAGTTCTTC. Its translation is CAISEFKGGGSSYNEQFF.

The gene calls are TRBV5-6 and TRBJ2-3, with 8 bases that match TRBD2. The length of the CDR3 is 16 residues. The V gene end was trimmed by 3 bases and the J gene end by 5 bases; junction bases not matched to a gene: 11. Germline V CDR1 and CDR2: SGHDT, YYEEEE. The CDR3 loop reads CASSWKGGGPLDTQYF. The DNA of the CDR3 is TGTGCCAGCAGCTGGAAAGGCGGGGGGCCCCTAGATACGCAGTATTTT.

The CDR3 region has the DNA TGTGCCAGCAGTTTGGTGGGACAGGGAGAGGGCTACACCTTC. The encoded protein is CASSLVGQGEGYTF. This sequence joins TRBV27 and TRBJ1-2; 9 bases align to TRBD1. Trimming cost V 3 bases and J 8 bases; bases outside gene matches: 7. CDR3 length: 14 amino acids. Germline V CDR1 and CDR2: MNHEY, SMNVEV (reference sequence).

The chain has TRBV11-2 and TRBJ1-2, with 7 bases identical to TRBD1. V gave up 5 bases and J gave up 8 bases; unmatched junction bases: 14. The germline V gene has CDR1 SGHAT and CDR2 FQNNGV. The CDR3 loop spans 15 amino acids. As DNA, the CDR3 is TGTGCCAGCAGCCCGAGGACAGGACTCCGCGGGGGCTACACCTTC. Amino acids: CASSPRTGLRGGYTF.

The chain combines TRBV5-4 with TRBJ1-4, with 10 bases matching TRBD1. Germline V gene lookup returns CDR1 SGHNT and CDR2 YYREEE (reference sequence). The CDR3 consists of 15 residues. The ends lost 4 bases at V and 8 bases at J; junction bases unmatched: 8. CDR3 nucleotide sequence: TGTGCCAGCAGCACCGGGACAGGGGTCGGGGAAAAACTGTTTTTT. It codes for CASSTGTGVGEKLFF.

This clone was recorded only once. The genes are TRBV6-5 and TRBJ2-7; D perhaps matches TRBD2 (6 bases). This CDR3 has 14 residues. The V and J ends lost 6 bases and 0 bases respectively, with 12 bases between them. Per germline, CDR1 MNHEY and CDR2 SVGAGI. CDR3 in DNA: TGTGCCAGCAGCCCGGCGGGAAACTCCTACGAGCAGTACTTC. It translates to CASSPAGNSYEQYF.

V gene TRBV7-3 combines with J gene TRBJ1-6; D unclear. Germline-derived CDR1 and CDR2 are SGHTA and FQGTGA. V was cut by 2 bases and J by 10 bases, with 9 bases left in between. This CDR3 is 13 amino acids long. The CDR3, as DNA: TGTGCCAGCAGCTTAGATCTCTACTCACCCCTCCACTTT. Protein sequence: CASSLDLYSPLHF.

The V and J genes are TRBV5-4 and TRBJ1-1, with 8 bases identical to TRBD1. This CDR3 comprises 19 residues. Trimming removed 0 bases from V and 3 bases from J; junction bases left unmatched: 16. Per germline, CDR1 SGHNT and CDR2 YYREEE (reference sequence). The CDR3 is CASSLERVRGLRWDTEAFF. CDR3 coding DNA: TGTGCCAGCAGCTTGGAACGGGTCAGGGGGCTAAGGTGGGACACTGAAGCTTTCTTT.

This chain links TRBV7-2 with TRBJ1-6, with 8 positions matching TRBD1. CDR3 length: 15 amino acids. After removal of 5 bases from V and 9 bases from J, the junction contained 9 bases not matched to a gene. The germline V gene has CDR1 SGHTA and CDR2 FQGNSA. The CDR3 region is CASSQDRVFTSPLHF. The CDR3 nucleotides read TGTGCCAGCAGCCAGGACAGGGTCTTTACTTCACCCCTCCACTTT.